This T cell receptor beta chain was identified in a study of molecular identifiers for immune sequencing clone quantification. General study points: Identical TCR molecules that share a barcode could lead to an underestimation of highly expanded clone sizes. Under 1% of molecules in naive cells, but over 98% of effector molecules, belonged to clones above 20 RNA copies.

This clonotype was found many times. Its matching antigen is unknown. One entry per CDR3 protein results from TCRdb running MiXCR on the PCR reads. The profile shows 85,000 to 95,000 distinct CDR3 sequences, around a fifth of them singletons. Germline V gene sequence: CDR1 MNHEY, CDR2 SVGEGT. This CDR3 has 14 residues. The V gene lost 0 bases and the J gene lost 3 bases, with 7 bases spanning the gap. This TCR was sampled from a human donor in good health. Some libraries in this study had Jurkat cell RNA spiked in. Sequenced: naive CD8+ T cells from blood, with Jurkat cell RNA spiked in. The subset was: FACS-sorted CD8+CD4-CCR7+CD45RA+ naive T cells. The rearrangement joins TRBV6-2 or TRBV6-3 to TRBJ2-3; TRBD2 is a possible D gene (5 bases). CDR3 protein: CASSYSGGTDTQYF. The CDR3 nucleotides are TGTGCCAGCAGTTACTCAGGCGGGACAGATACGCAGTATTTT.